This T cell receptor beta chain was sequenced in a study of T cell responses to AZD1222 COVID-19 vaccine. The repertoire was sequenced with immunoSEQ multiplex PCR; TCRdb's copy has only in-frame clones and lacks some. The sample holds about 130,000 clones, approximately 90% seen once. This sample comprised peripheral blood, obtained on day 0 of AZD1222 vaccination. The sequence derives from an adult in good health.

The CDR3 region has the DNA TGTGCCAGCAGCGGGACAGGGCATGGCTACACCTTC. It translates to CASSGTGHGYTF. V is TRBV27 and J is TRBJ1-2, with 9 bases fitting TRBD1. CDR3 size: 12 residues. Per the germline V gene, CDR1 is MNHEY and CDR2 is SMNVEV (reference sequence). Trimming cost V 6 bases and J 6 bases; bases outside gene matches: 2.